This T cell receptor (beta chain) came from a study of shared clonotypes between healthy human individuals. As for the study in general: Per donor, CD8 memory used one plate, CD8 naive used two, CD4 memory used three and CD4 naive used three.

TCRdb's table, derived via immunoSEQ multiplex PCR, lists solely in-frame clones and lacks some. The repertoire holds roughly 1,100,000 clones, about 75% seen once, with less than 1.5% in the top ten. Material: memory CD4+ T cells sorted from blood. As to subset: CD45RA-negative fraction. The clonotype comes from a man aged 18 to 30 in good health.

The CDR3 reads CASSFQGSRNQPQHF. The CDR3 DNA sequence: TGTGCCAGTAGTTTCCAGGGATCTCGGAATCAGCCCCAGCATTTT. The chain joins TRBV19 to TRBJ1-5; D perhaps matches TRBD1 (5 bases). The V end was cut by 5 bases, the J end by 4 bases, with 15 bases between. Looked up from germline, CDR1 is LNHDA and CDR2 is SQIVND (reference sequence). This CDR3 comprises 15 residues.